The 21 T cell receptor beta chains listed next were all sequenced from one sample in a study of T cells in Graves' hyperthyroidism and ophthalmopathy. There were TCR beta CDR3 regions amplified from RNA transcripts. RT-PCR in the first round (using the HTBI primer set) targeted the TCR CDR3. TCRdb re-derived calls from the multiplex PCR reads in MiXCR, one entry per CDR3 protein. The sample yields fewer than 550,000 distinct CDR3 sequences, about a sixth seen once. The sequencing input was blood. Source of these receptors: a woman aged 18-35 years with Graves' hyperthyroidism.

The genes are TRBV6-5 and TRBJ1-4; D is unresolved. Germline values: CDR1 MNHEY, CDR2 SVGAGI. The V end was cut by 0 bases, the J end by 7 bases, with 15 bases between. The CDR3 runs to 16 residues. CDR3 region: CASSYSFGPGGEKLFF. The CDR3, as DNA: TGTGCCAGCAGTTACTCGTTTGGACCCGGAGGTGAAAAACTGTTTTTT.

The chain joins TRBV28 to TRBJ2-2, with 10 bases matching TRBD2. CDR3 length: 14 amino acids. V was pared by 7 bases and J by 5 bases, with 4 bases of the junction left unmatched. Germline values: CDR1 MDHEN, CDR2 SYDVKM. CDR3 in DNA: TGTGCCAGCATCAAACTAGCGGGAACCGGGGAGCTGTTTTTT. Encoded protein: CASIKLAGTGELFF.

At least ten counts were recorded for this clonotype. V usage is TRBV12-3 or TRBV12-4 and J usage is TRBJ2-1; 8 bases match TRBD1. V trimming: 1 base; J trimming: 8 bases; junction bases outside the gene matches: 7. The CDR3 runs 15 residues. CDR3 amino acids: CASSLGMDRVDEQFF. For the CDR3, the DNA is TGTGCCAGCAGTTTAGGGATGGACAGGGTGGATGAGCAGTTCTTC.

In its sample, this clonotype was seen a few times. The chain links TRBV27 to TRBJ2-7, with D tentatively TRBD1 (6 bases). V dropped 5 bases and J dropped 1 base, with 21 bases sitting between them. Per germline, CDR1 MNHEY and CDR2 SMNVEV (reference sequence). The CDR3 extends over 17 amino acids. CDR3 sequence: CASSRRPDRTTSYEQYF. The CDR3 bases are TGTGCCAGCAGTAGGAGACCCGACAGGACCACATCCTACGAGCAGTACTTC.

This clonotype was counted at least ten times. The rearrangement joins TRBV20-1 to TRBJ2-7, with a weak D call TRBD2 (6 bases). The CDR3 extends over 12 amino acids. Germline lookup yields CDR1 DFQATT and CDR2 SNEGSKA (reference sequence). V was cut by 5 bases and J by 6 bases, with 14 bases left in between. The CDR3 loop is CSARKNSGEQYF. In DNA, the CDR3 is TGCAGTGCTCGCAAGAATAGCGGCGAGCAGTACTTC.

This clonotype appeared many times. The V and J genes are TRBV29-1 and TRBJ2-7; 10 nucleotides agree with TRBD1. Trimming cost V 5 bases and J 0 bases; bases outside gene matches: 13. This CDR3 comprises 17 residues. Per the germline V gene, CDR1 is SQVTM and CDR2 is ANQGSEA. The CDR3 loop is CSVIPGQGKTSSYEQYF. The CDR3 DNA sequence: TGCAGCGTTATTCCGGGACAGGGGAAAACCAGCTCCTACGAGCAGTACTTC.

This clonotype was picked up many times. This chain links TRBV9 with TRBJ2-1; possible D gene TRBD2, 5 bases. V was shortened by 0 bases and J by 9 bases, with 16 bases between the two germline ends. This CDR3 spans 15 amino acids. Germline CDR1 is SGDLS and CDR2 is YYNGEE. The CDR3 sequence: CASSVAPSHSGEQFF. The DNA for the CDR3 is TGTGCCAGCAGCGTAGCTCCTAGCCATTCGGGTGAGCAGTTCTTC.

About this clonotype: Given a much more abundant clone one base away, this may be a read error. The chain links TRBV29-1 to TRBJ2-7, with D possibly being TRBD2 (5 bases). CDR1 is SQVTM, CDR2 ANQGSEA, per germline. The CDR3 loop spans 13 amino acids. Written as DNA, the CDR3 is TGCAGCGTTGGAGTAGCGAGCTCCTGCGAGCAGTACTTC. Protein sequence: CSVGVASSCEQYF.

In its sample, this clonotype was seen many times. The gene calls are TRBV19 and TRBJ1-2; TRBD1 agrees at 11 bases. The CDR3 is made up of 16 amino acids. The trim removed 5 bases at V and 4 bases at J, leaving 9 bases unmatched. Germline CDR1 and CDR2: LNHDA and SQIVND (reference sequence). The CDR3 DNA is TGTGCCAGTAGTCCGACCTGGGACAGGGGGGCCTATGGCTACACCTTC. Its translation is CASSPTWDRGAYGYTF.

This clonotype was detected a few times. The V call is TRBV5-4, the J call TRBJ2-7; D perhaps matches TRBD1 (5 bases). Per germline, CDR1 SGHNT and CDR2 YYREEE (reference sequence). There are 15 residues in the CDR3. V was shortened by 1 base and J by 6 bases, with 17 bases between the two germline ends. The CDR3 protein is CASSLRRRGTGEQYF. For the CDR3, the DNA is TGTGCCAGCAGCTTGAGGAGAAGGGGAACAGGCGAGCAGTACTTC. The full variable domain, rest sourced from reference TRBV5-4 and TRBJ2-7, is ETGVTQSPTHLIKTRGQQVTLRCSSQSGHNTVSWYQQALGQGPQFIFQYYREEENGRGNFPPRFSGLQFPNYSSELNVNALELDDSALYLCASSLRRRGTGEQYFGPGTRLTVT.

This clonotype turned up a few times. The chain joins TRBV6-1 to TRBJ2-2, with D unresolved. The V end lost 6 bases, the J end lost 4 bases, and 3 bases lay between the germline ends. The CDR3 length is 11 residues. The germline CDR1 and CDR2 sequences are MNHNS and SASEGT. CDR3 sequence (DNA): TGTGCCAGCAGGAGCACCGGGGAGCTGTTTTTT. Its translation: CASRSTGELFF.

In regard to this clonotype: A read error may account for a junction end that differs from germline. The chain couples TRBV19 to TRBJ2-2, with D perhaps matching TRBD2 (6 bases). Germline CDR1 reads LNHDA; CDR2 reads SQIVND (reference sequence). This CDR3 spans 14 amino acids. This CDR3 is CASSIGAGYGGLFF. For the CDR3, the DNA is TGTGCCAGTAGTATAGGGGCAGGGTACGGGGGGCTGTTTTTT.

This rearrangement joins TRBV5-4 to TRBJ2-7, with D possibly matching TRBD2 (6 bases). Germline CDR1 SGHNT, CDR2 YYREEE (reference sequence). Trimming took off 4 bases at V and 0 bases at J, with 14 bases between the two ends. The CDR3 contains 15 residues. The CDR3 is CASSGGTGSSYEQYF. The CDR3 DNA reads TGTGCCAGCAGCGGAGGGACGGGGAGCTCCTACGAGCAGTACTTC.

This clonotype was recorded a few times. DNA for the CDR3: TGCGCCAGCAGCCAAGGACCTACGATTGAGCAGTACTTC. Amino acids: CASSQGPTIEQYF. The chain has TRBV4-1 and TRBJ2-7; D unclear. With 1 base removed from V and 7 bases from J, the gap between germline ends came to 11 bases. Germline V gene data show CDR1 as MGHRA and CDR2 as YSYEKL. The CDR3 has 13 amino acids.

This clonotype was counted only a few times. The chain couples TRBV10-3 to TRBJ2-7; 9 nucleotides agree with TRBD1. The CDR3 runs 16 residues. CDR1 is ENHRY and CDR2 is SYGVKD in the germline V gene. J was trimmed by 2 bases and V by 5 bases; bases with no gene match: 10. The CDR3 sequence: CAISKGQGGRTYEQYF. Written as DNA, the CDR3 is TGTGCCATCAGTAAGGGACAGGGTGGCAGGACCTACGAGCAGTACTTC.

This clonotype was counted at least ten times. The rearrangement joins TRBV2 to TRBJ2-7; D is unclear. The V end lost 1 base, the J end lost 3 bases, and 13 bases lay between the germline ends. The germline gives CDR1 SNHLY, CDR2 FYNNEI. CDR3 length: 15 amino acids. The CDR3 region is CASSEGAVQNYEQYF. In DNA, the CDR3 is TGTGCCAGCAGTGAAGGGGCGGTCCAGAACTACGAGCAGTACTTC.

This clonotype was picked up many times. The rearrangement joins TRBV20-1 to TRBJ1-2; 7 bases agree with TRBD1. The CDR3 spans 15 residues. After removal of 0 bases from V and 7 bases from J, the junction contained 11 bases not matched to a gene. Per the germline V gene, CDR1 is DFQATT and CDR2 is SNEGSKA (reference sequence). This CDR3 reads CSARERTGSVSGYTF. CDR3 bases: TGCAGTGCTAGAGAGAGGACAGGTAGTGTTAGTGGCTACACCTTC.

At least ten counts were recorded for this clonotype. This chain connects TRBV7-9 to TRBJ2-7, with D perhaps TRBD1 or TRBD2 (5 bases each). Trimming took off 8 bases at V and 5 bases at J, with 13 bases between the two ends. The CDR3 spans 12 residues. Germline CDR1 SEHNR, CDR2 FQNEAQ (reference sequence). CDR3 residues: CASSGRTDEQYF. The CDR3 DNA reads as TGTGCCAGCTCGGGACGAACTGACGAGCAGTACTTC.

This clonotype appeared many times. This rearrangement joins TRBV3-1 to TRBJ1-6, with D unclear. CDR1 and CDR2 (germline): LGHDT, YNNKEL (reference sequence). The V end was cut by 5 bases, the J end by 7 bases, with 12 bases between. There are 14 residues in the CDR3. The CDR3 reads CASSFRSGNSPLHF. Here the CDR3 DNA reads TGTGCCAGCAGCTTTCGTTCGGGGAATTCACCCCTCCACTTT.

This chain connects TRBV11-2 to TRBJ2-5; 10 nucleotides line up with TRBD2. This CDR3 has 16 amino acids. V was clipped by 4 bases and J by 3 bases; unmatched bases: 8. Germline V gene lookup returns CDR1 SGHAT and CDR2 FQNNGV. The CDR3 region has the DNA TGTGCCAGCAGCTCTGTAGGGAGCGGGGGGGAAGAGACCCAGTACTTC. This gives the protein CASSSVGSGGEETQYF.

This clonotype was found many times. J is TRBJ2-7 and V is TRBV19, with 8 positions matching TRBD2. V gave up 5 bases and J gave up 1 base; unmatched junction bases: 7. CDR1 is LNHDA, CDR2 SQIVND, per germline (reference sequence). This CDR3 is built from 15 residues. CDR3 residues: CASSGGLGKSYEQYF. In DNA, the CDR3 is TGTGCCAGTAGTGGGGGACTAGGCAAATCCTACGAGCAGTACTTC.